This T cell receptor (beta chain) was sequenced during a study of metastatic and nonmetastatic thyroid tumors. The overall study: For malignant and benign thyroid patients, tumor or nodule tissue and blood were the sources whose repertoires were compared. Study-wide points: Reported TCR beta diversity, measured in blood and tumor, was significantly higher for malignant thyroid tumors than for benign nodules.

The entire patient cohort was treatment-naive prior to thyroid surgery. Germline V gene sequence: CDR1 KGHSH, CDR2 LQKENI. The CDR3 is 12 amino acids. Trimming shortened V by 4 bases and J by 13 bases, and 16 bases separated the two germline ends. By its share, this clone is medium-sized (0.01 to 0.1%). Its target is unknown. In the original workflow: CDR3 differences across clinicopathological groups were used to build a distant-metastasis classifier for papillary thyroid cancer. TCRdb re-clonotyped the PCR reads through MiXCR. The V and J calls here are based on TCRdb, not the publication. Seen here are about 19,000 clones, around a third observed once, and the top ten hold around a fifth.

The sample taken for sequencing was adjacent normal tissue. This TCR was recovered from a female donor with papillary thyroid cancer or a benign thyroid nodule (not recorded which). Some clones in this sample may be carry-over from other donors' samples. J is TRBJ1-2 and V is TRBV18; maybe TRBD1 (5 bases). The CDR3 reads CASSLGEGVGTF. CDR3 DNA sequence: TGTGCCAGCTCACTAGGGGAGGGTGTTGGCACCTTC.